The source of this T cell receptor beta chain is a study of blood T cell repertoires in COVID-19. Study-wide background: Sources were T cells, B-cell-depleted T cells, or PBMCs; the material itself was cDNA or gDNA.

This CDR3 has 15 residues. The germline CDR1 and CDR2 sequences are KGHDR and SFDVKD. The J segment lost 5 bases and the V segment lost 5 bases, leaving 8 bases of the junction unmatched. Here immunoSEQ multiplex PCR was the method, and the copy in TCRdb shows in-frame clones only, minus some. The table shows approximately 140,000 clones, with around four fifths occurring only once. Sequenced: PBMCs or T cells enriched from blood (not recorded which). This sequence joins TRBV24-1 and TRBJ2-1; 7 positions agree with TRBD2. The receptor was derived from a woman aged 45-60 years with acute COVID-19. The CDR3, as DNA: TGTGCCACCAGTGGATTGGGAGGGGTCGACAATGAGCAGTTCTTC. As protein: CATSGLGGVDNEQFF.